This T cell receptor beta chain was identified in a study of T cell responses to AZD1222 COVID-19 vaccine. Profiling relied on immunoSEQ multiplex PCR, and the TCRdb table lists in-frame clones only, not all of them. The table records some 120,000 clones, just over 90% of them present only once. This clone was recorded once. Its antigen remains unknown. Overall study findings and caveats: Nearly half of the spike-specific TCRs reportedly recognize variant regions that carry no mutations. Recipients of AZD1222 seropositive at baseline numbered only 6 or 7.

The V gene lost 7 bases and the J gene lost 5 bases, with 8 bases spanning the gap. Germline CDR1 is MNHEY and CDR2 is SVGAGI. CDR3 size: 11 residues. Sequenced here: peripheral blood, sampled on day 0 of AZD1222 vaccination. The clonotype originates from an adult in good health. The chain recombines TRBV6-5 with TRBJ2-5; no definite D call. CDR3 loop: CASIQTETQYF. CDR3 sequence (DNA): TGTGCCAGCATCCAAACGGAGACCCAGTACTTC.